Below, 26 T cell receptor beta chains from the same sample are listed, as sequenced in a study of shared clonotypes between healthy human individuals. Clones were read by immunoSEQ multiplex PCR, and TCRdb kept only the in-frame ones, dropping some. The table includes roughly 1.4 million clones, 97% to 99% detected once. Input material: naive CD4+ T cells sorted from blood. As for subset: CD45RA+ positively selected. The receptors were gathered from a young man in good health.

The chain joins TRBV28 to TRBJ2-3; unclear D gene. The V end lost 2 bases, the J end lost 6 bases, and 12 bases lay between the germline ends. This CDR3 contains 14 residues. Germline lookup yields CDR1 MDHEN and CDR2 SYDVKM. The CDR3 loop is CASSLTWSKDTQYF. The CDR3 DNA reads TGTGCCAGCAGTTTAACCTGGAGCAAGGATACGCAGTATTTT.

The chain carries TRBV4-1 and TRBJ2-3; D perhaps matches TRBD1 (6 bases). Trimming left V 1 base short and J 3 bases short, with 23 bases between. This CDR3 is 19 amino acids long. Germline V gene data show CDR1 as MGHRA and CDR2 as YSYEKL. In DNA, the CDR3 is TGCGCCAGCAGCCAAGGAGGCCGCCTTGGGGGCTTGAGGACAGATACGCAGTATTTT. This translates into CASSQGGRLGGLRTDTQYF.

The V call is TRBV15, the J call TRBJ2-5; 14 bases map to TRBD2. This CDR3 is built from 15 residues. V trimming: 4 bases; J trimming: 4 bases; junction bases outside the gene matches: 2. Germline V gene lookup returns CDR1 LNHNV and CDR2 YYDKDF (reference sequence). DNA of the CDR3: TGTGCCACCAGCACAGGACTAGCGGGAGGAGAGACCCAGTACTTC. Its protein product is CATSTGLAGGETQYF.

This chain joins TRBV29-1 and TRBJ2-3, with 7 bases matching TRBD2. The CDR3 spans 14 residues. Germline assignment: CDR1 SQVTM and CDR2 ANQGSEA. V shed 0 bases and J 4 bases; nucleotides not matched to a gene: 4. The CDR3 loop is CSVEDGGRPDTQYF. CDR3 DNA: TGCAGCGTTGAAGATGGCGGGAGACCAGATACGCAGTATTTT.

The CDR3 loop is CASSVAPRNEKLFF. The CDR3 coding sequence is TGTGCCAGCAGCGTAGCCCCAAGAAATGAAAAACTGTTTTTT. The chain combines TRBV9 with TRBJ1-4; the D is unclear. The CDR3 runs to 14 residues. The germline CDR1 and CDR2 sequences are SGDLS and YYNGEE. Trimming shortened V by 0 bases and J by 5 bases, and 8 bases separated the two germline ends.

Concerning this clone itself: The identical CDR3 is also encoded by other nucleotide sequences in the sample. The chain carries TRBV18 and TRBJ2-3; D remains ambiguous. There are 13 residues in the CDR3. Looked up from germline, CDR1 is KGHSH and CDR2 is LQKENI. The V end was cut by 3 bases, the J end by 2 bases, with 6 bases between. The CDR3 loop is CASSPPSTDTQYF. The DNA for the CDR3 is TGTGCCAGCTCACCGCCCTCCACAGATACGCAGTATTTT.

The rearrangement links TRBV28 to TRBJ2-1; D uncertain. CDR3 length: 14 amino acids. The germline V gene encodes CDR1 MDHEN and CDR2 SYDVKM. V gave up 3 bases and J gave up 1 base, with 7 bases separating them. Here the CDR3 DNA reads TGTGCCAGCAGTTTCGGAAAATCCTACAATGAGCAGTTCTTC. This codes for CASSFGKSYNEQFF.

The chain combines TRBV28 with TRBJ2-7; tentatively, D is TRBD1 (6 bases). Germline assignment: CDR1 MDHEN and CDR2 SYDVKM. Trimming took 8 bases from V and 0 from J, leaving 14 bases between them. The CDR3 contains 14 residues. CDR3 DNA sequence: TGTGCCAGCGTACAGGGCTTGAGCTCCTACGAGCAGTACTTC. Protein sequence: CASVQGLSSYEQYF.

The J gene is TRBJ2-7, the V gene TRBV10-1; 13 nucleotides match TRBD2. This CDR3 contains 20 residues. V lost 1 base and J lost 2; bases outside the gene matches: 14. The germline gives CDR1 WNHNN, CDR2 SYGVQD (reference sequence). The CDR3 sequence is CASSEYRRGLAGAKPYEQYF. The CDR3 coding sequence is TGCGCCAGCAGTGAGTACCGTCGAGGACTAGCGGGAGCAAAGCCCTACGAGCAGTACTTC.

The rearrangement links TRBV7-9 to TRBJ2-3; 8 bases align to TRBD2. Trimming removed 5 bases from V and 5 bases from J; junction bases left unmatched: 15. Germline CDR1 SEHNR, CDR2 FQNEAQ (reference sequence). The CDR3 is 17 residues long. The CDR3 DNA follows: TGTGCCAGCAGCCGAACAACTAGCGCGGGGGGAAGAGATACGCAGTATTTT. As protein: CASSRTTSAGGRDTQYF.

The chain has TRBV9 and TRBJ1-3; unclear D gene. The CDR3 is made up of 14 amino acids. With 0 bases removed from V and 4 bases from J, the gap between germline ends came to 8 bases. The germline CDR1 and CDR2 sequences are SGDLS and YYNGEE. CDR3: CASSVGAEGNTIYF. The CDR3 DNA sequence: TGTGCCAGCAGCGTAGGGGCAGAGGGAAACACCATATATTTT.

The chain uses TRBV9 and TRBJ2-2, with TRBD2 matching over 11 bases. CDR3 size: 16 residues. J gave up 7 bases and V 0 bases, and 5 bases lay outside the gene matches. Germline V CDR1 and CDR2: SGDLS, YYNGEE. This CDR3 reads CASSVVTSGSLGELFF. CDR3 nucleotides: TGTGCCAGCAGCGTAGTAACTAGCGGGAGCCTCGGGGAGCTGTTTTTT.

The rearrangement joins TRBV12-5 to TRBJ2-1; D remains ambiguous. The CDR3 contains 11 residues. Germline V gene lookup returns CDR1 LGHNT and CDR2 FRNRAP. V shed 5 bases and J shed 7 bases, with 6 bases lying between them. The chain's CDR3 is CASGTNNEQFF. The CDR3 coding sequence is TGTGCTAGTGGTACAAATAATGAGCAGTTCTTC.

This chain links TRBV6-5 with TRBJ2-7; D may match TRBD1 or TRBD2 (6 bases each). Germline V lookup: CDR1 MNHEY, CDR2 SVGAGI. The CDR3 covers 13 residues. V lost 5 bases and J lost 2, with 10 bases in between. CDR3 bases: TGTGCCAGCAGTCGGGGGACACCCTACGAGCAGTACTTC. Its protein is CASSRGTPYEQYF.

The genes are TRBV6-5 and TRBJ2-1; D ambiguous. Trimming took off 5 bases at V and 9 bases at J, with 17 bases between the two ends. The CDR3 spans 14 residues. Germline-derived CDR1 and CDR2 are MNHEY and SVGAGI. In DNA, the CDR3 is TGTGCCAGCAGTACCCCTTTGGGATTAGGTGAGCAGTTCTTC. Translation: CASSTPLGLGEQFF.

This chain connects TRBV5-1 to TRBJ1-1, with D perhaps matching TRBD1 (6 bases). The germline V gene has CDR1 SGHRS and CDR2 YFSETQ. There are 15 residues in the CDR3. V was shortened by 1 base and J by 6 bases, with 16 bases between the two germline ends. CDR3 amino acids: CASSLQGHSGAEAFF. CDR3 DNA: TGCGCCAGCAGCTTGCAGGGGCATTCGGGGGCTGAAGCTTTCTTT.

The chain employs TRBV29-1 and TRBJ2-7, with TRBD2 matching over 9 bases. The CDR3 runs 13 residues. Unmatched junction bases numbered 5, after V lost 5 bases and J lost 3 bases. The germline V gene encodes CDR1 SQVTM and CDR2 ANQGSEA. The CDR3 coding sequence is TGCAGCGTTAATCAGCGGGGGGACTACGAGCAGTACTTC. As protein: CSVNQRGDYEQYF.

The genes are TRBV28 and TRBJ1-5; unclear D gene. This CDR3 region has 12 residues. V lost 7 bases, J lost 2 bases, and 6 bases lay in between. CDR1 and CDR2 from the germline V gene are MDHEN and SYDVKM. CDR3 sequence reads: CASNLGNQPQHF. The CDR3 DNA sequence: TGTGCCAGCAATCTAGGCAATCAGCCCCAGCATTTT.

This chain joins TRBV18 and TRBJ2-3; possible D gene TRBD2, 5 bases. The germline V gene has CDR1 KGHSH and CDR2 LQKENI. V was trimmed by 0 bases and J by 4 bases, leaving 17 bases between them. CDR3 length equals 17 residues. CDR3 loop: CASSPPSVADRADTQYF. CDR3 bases: TGTGCCAGCTCACCACCTAGCGTGGCGGATCGGGCAGATACGCAGTATTTT. The entire variable domain, with the rest obtained from reference TRBV18 and TRBJ2-3, is as follows: NAGVMQNPRHLVRRRGQEARLRCSPMKGHSHVYWYRQLPEEGLKFMVYLQKENIIDESGMPKERFSAEFPKEGPSILRIQQVVRGDSAAYFCASSPPSVADRADTQYFGPGTRLTVL.

The chain employs TRBV29-1 and TRBJ1-1; no definite D call. The CDR3 is 13 amino acids. Looked up from germline, CDR1 is SQVTM and CDR2 is ANQGSEA. V dropped 1 base and J dropped 9 bases, with 15 bases sitting between them. The CDR3 is CSVEGLAPTQAFF. The CDR3 region has the DNA TGCAGCGTTGAAGGCTTGGCACCTACTCAAGCTTTCTTT.

The V and J genes are TRBV15 and TRBJ2-2; perhaps TRBD2 as D (6 bases). The germline V gene has CDR1 LNHNV and CDR2 YYDKDF (reference sequence). The CDR3 consists of 18 residues. V was shortened by 1 base and J by 7 bases, with 22 bases between the two germline ends. The CDR3 here is CATSRVRVRGLGLGELFF. CDR3 coding DNA: TGTGCCACCAGCAGAGTAAGGGTGCGGGGCTTAGGTCTCGGGGAGCTGTTTTTT.

The chain employs TRBV9 and TRBJ2-1; D uncertain. Trimming shortened V by 3 bases and J by 6 bases, and 10 bases separated the two germline ends. Germline assignment: CDR1 SGDLS and CDR2 YYNGEE. The CDR3 sequence is 13 residues long. CDR3 sequence (DNA): TGTGCCAGCAGCGAGAAAAACTTCAATGAGCAGTTCTTC. Translated: CASSEKNFNEQFF. The variable domain in full, completed from reference TRBV9 and TRBJ2-1, reads DSGVTQTPKHLITATGQRVTLRCSPRSGDLSVYWYQQSLDQGLQFLIQYYNGEERAKGNILERFSAQQFPDLHSELNLSSLELGDSALYFCASSEKNFNEQFFGPGTRLTVL.

The V call is TRBV5-1, the J call TRBJ2-6, with 7 bases lining up with TRBD1. This CDR3 comprises 18 residues. The trim removed 2 bases at V and 2 bases at J, leaving 10 bases unmatched. Germline loops: CDR1 SGHRS, CDR2 YFSETQ. The CDR3 coding sequence is TGCGCCAGCAGCTTATGGACAGGAGGTTTGGCTGGGGCCAACGTCCTGACTTTC. Protein: CASSLWTGGLAGANVLTF.

This clone was counted once. The V call is TRBV2, the J call TRBJ2-7, with 8 bases identical to TRBD2. The ends lost 4 bases at V and 2 bases at J; junction bases unmatched: 10. The CDR3 spans 16 residues. Germline CDR1 is SNHLY and CDR2 is FYNNEI. The CDR3 protein is CASSVEAGGKTYEQYF. The CDR3 DNA reads TGTGCCAGCAGTGTTGAGGCGGGAGGAAAAACCTACGAGCAGTACTTC.

The chain employs TRBV18 and TRBJ1-2; TRBD1 is a possible D gene (6 bases). With 0 bases removed from V and 2 bases from J, the gap between germline ends came to 13 bases. Looked up from germline, CDR1 is KGHSH and CDR2 is LQKENI. The CDR3 contains 16 residues. The CDR3 nucleotides read TGTGCCAGCTCACCACCGTCCGCAGGGGAGAACTATGGCTACACCTTC. Translated, it gives CASSPPSAGENYGYTF.

The genes are TRBV18 and TRBJ2-3; D may be TRBD2 (5 bases). Germline V gene data show CDR1 as KGHSH and CDR2 as LQKENI. V shed 2 bases and J shed 3 bases, with 15 bases lying between them. This CDR3 is 16 amino acids long. The CDR3 sequence: CASSPLVSRRTDTQYF. DNA of the CDR3: TGTGCCAGCTCACCATTGGTGTCCCGGAGGACAGATACGCAGTATTTT.